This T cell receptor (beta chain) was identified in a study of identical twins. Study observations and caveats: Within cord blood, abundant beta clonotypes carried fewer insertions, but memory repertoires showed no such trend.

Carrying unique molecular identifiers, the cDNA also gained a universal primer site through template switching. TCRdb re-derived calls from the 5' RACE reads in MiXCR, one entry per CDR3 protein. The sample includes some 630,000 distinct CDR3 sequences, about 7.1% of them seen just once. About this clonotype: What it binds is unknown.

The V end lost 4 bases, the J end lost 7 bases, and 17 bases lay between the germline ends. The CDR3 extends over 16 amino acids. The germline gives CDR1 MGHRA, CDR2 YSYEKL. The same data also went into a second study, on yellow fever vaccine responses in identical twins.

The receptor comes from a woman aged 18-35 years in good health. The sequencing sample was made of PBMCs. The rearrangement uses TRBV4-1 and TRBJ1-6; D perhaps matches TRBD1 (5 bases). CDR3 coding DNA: TGCGCCAGCAGCCGCCTAGGGGAGACCCCAAATTCACCCCTCCACTTT. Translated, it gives CASSRLGETPNSPLHF.